This T cell receptor (beta chain) was documented in a study of blood T cell repertoires in COVID-19. At the level of the study: Some COVID-19 samples were acute and others convalescent; all came from the United States, Italy and Spain. The analysed material was cDNA or gDNA that came from T cells, B-cell-depleted T cells, or PBMCs.

Only in-frame clones appear in the TCRdb table, and some are missing; sequencing was by immunoSEQ multiplex PCR. The table includes 95,000 to 130,000 clones, over 65% detected once. The CDR3 has 14 residues. V lost 1 base and J lost 7, with 11 bases in between. Germline loops: CDR1 LNHDA, CDR2 SQIVND (reference sequence). The chain combines TRBV19 with TRBJ1-5; D perhaps matches TRBD1 (5 bases). The clonotype originates from a man aged 25-45 years with acute or convalescent COVID-19. The sequenced material came from peripheral blood. DNA of the CDR3: TGTGCCAGTAGTATAGGGGCAGGGTGGCAGCCCCAGCATTTT. Amino acids: CASSIGAGWQPQHF.